Below are 22 T cell receptor beta chains sequenced from a single sample in a study of metastatic and nonmetastatic thyroid tumors. TCRdb re-clonotyped the PCR reads through MiXCR. The repertoire holds tens of thousands of clones, with under 25% as singletons. No treatment had been given to any patient before thyroid surgery. Sequences were obtained from blood. The receptors were sampled from a female donor with papillary thyroid cancer or a benign thyroid nodule (not recorded which). Some clones in this sample may be carry-over from other donors' samples.

This clone was picked up many times. This chain connects TRBV7-2 to TRBJ2-7; D is undetermined. This CDR3 contains 15 residues. V lost 0 bases, J lost 5 bases, and 14 bases lay in between. CDR1 is SGHTA and CDR2 is FQGNSA in the germline V gene. This CDR3 is CASSLAQNYVNEQYF. In DNA, the CDR3 is TGTGCCAGCAGCTTAGCGCAGAACTATGTCAACGAGCAGTACTTC. Based on the CDR3 plus reference TRBV7-2 and TRBJ2-7, the full variable domain is GAGVSQSPSNKVTEKGKDVELRCDPISGHTALYWYRQSLGQGLEFLIYFQGNSAPDKSGLPSDRFSAERTGGSVSTLTIQRTQQEDSAVYLCASSLAQNYVNEQYFGPGTRLTVT.

This clone occurred many times. The chain is built from TRBV19 and TRBJ2-2; possible D gene TRBD2, 6 bases. Germline V gene sequence: CDR1 LNHDA, CDR2 SQIVND (reference sequence). The CDR3 has 14 residues. Trimming stripped 5 bases from V and 6 bases from J, with 13 bases between. The CDR3 here is CASSPTDYSGELFF. CDR3 nucleotide sequence: TGTGCCAGTAGTCCAACGGACTACTCCGGGGAGCTGTTTTTT.

The chain links TRBV28 to TRBJ1-1; D possibly corresponds to TRBD1 (6 bases). The CDR3 totals 13 residues. V was trimmed by 6 bases and J by 6 bases, leaving 14 bases between them. Per germline, CDR1 MDHEN and CDR2 SYDVKM. CDR3 DNA: TGTGCCAGCAGCTCAACAGGGTTTGCTGAAGCTTTCTTT. Amino acids: CASSSTGFAEAFF. The whole variable domain, remainder taken from reference TRBV28 and TRBJ1-1, is DVKVTQSSRYLVKRTGEKVFLECVQDMDHENMFWYRQDPGLGLRLIYFSYDVKMKEKGDIPEGYSVSREKKERFSLILESASTNQTSMYLCASSSTGFAEAFFGQGTRLTVV.

This clone was observed at least ten times. V gene TRBV2 combines with J gene TRBJ2-3, with a possible D match to TRBD2 (5 bases). Trimming left V 7 bases short and J 2 bases short, with 13 bases between. This CDR3 comprises 14 residues. Per germline, CDR1 SNHLY and CDR2 FYNNEI. The CDR3 spells CASKREWATDTQYF. The CDR3 coding sequence is TGTGCCAGCAAAAGGGAGTGGGCCACAGATACGCAGTATTTT.

This clone was observed at least ten times. This chain joins TRBV20-1 and TRBJ2-1, with 9 nucleotides matching TRBD2. This CDR3 spans 14 amino acids. V gave up 6 bases and J gave up 9 bases; unmatched junction bases: 12. Germline V gene sequence: CDR1 DFQATT, CDR2 SNEGSKA (reference sequence). CDR3 in DNA: TGCAGTGCCGACCGCGGACTAGCGTCGGCTGAGCAGTTCTTC. Translated, it gives CSADRGLASAEQFF.

This clone came up a few times. The V and J genes are TRBV19 and TRBJ2-7; D gene ambiguous. Germline CDR1 and CDR2: LNHDA and SQIVND (reference sequence). The CDR3 runs 14 residues. Between the trimmed V and J ends, which lost 8 bases and 2 bases, there was a span of 16 bases. The CDR3 here is CASRPRAVTYEQYF. CDR3 DNA sequence: TGTGCCAGTCGACCACGGGCAGTTACCTACGAGCAGTACTTC.

The chain carries TRBV6-2 or TRBV6-3 and TRBJ2-7; 11 bases agree with TRBD2. V gave up 2 bases and J gave up 7 bases; unmatched junction bases: 10. The CDR3 length is 16 residues. Germline-derived CDR1 and CDR2 are MNHEY and SVGEGT. This chain's CDR3 is CASSYHTSGSLREQYF. The CDR3 DNA follows: TGTGCCAGCAGTTACCATACTAGCGGGAGTCTGAGGGAGCAGTACTTC.

This clone occurred many times. This could be a read error, since a much larger clone is one nucleotide away. CDR3: CASGSAGGTEAFF. For the CDR3, the DNA is TGTGCCAGCGGAAGCGCGGGGGGGACTGAAGCTTTCTTT. The chain recombines TRBV6-1 with TRBJ1-1, with D tentatively TRBD1 (5 bases). Trimming pared 8 bases from V and 5 bases from J, leaving 15 bases between. The CDR3 totals 13 residues. Per the germline V gene, CDR1 is MNHNS and CDR2 is SASEGT.

In its sample, this clone ranks as medium-sized. The gene calls are TRBV6-5 and TRBJ1-6; D unclear. V was trimmed by 2 bases and J by 5 bases, leaving 4 bases between them. CDR3 length equals 13 residues. Germline lookup yields CDR1 MNHEY and CDR2 SVGAGI. The CDR3 loop reads CASSYRDNSPLHF. The CDR3 coding sequence is TGTGCCAGCAGTTACAGGGATAATTCACCCCTCCACTTT.

This clone has ten or more counts. The V call is TRBV19, the J call TRBJ1-5; D call uncertain. V was clipped by 1 base and J by 6 bases, with 7 bases between them. The CDR3 covers 13 residues. Germline-derived CDR1 and CDR2 are LNHDA and SQIVND (reference sequence). The CDR3 protein is CASSIGGSQPQHF. The CDR3 nucleotides read TGTGCCAGTAGTATAGGGGGAAGTCAGCCCCAGCATTTT.

The chain carries TRBV3-1 and TRBJ1-1; tentative D call: TRBD1 (6 bases). This CDR3 region has 15 residues. Germline CDR1 LGHDT, CDR2 YNNKEL (reference sequence). Trimming took 4 bases from V and 5 from J, leaving 17 bases between them. The CDR3 loop is CASSLMGGPRTEAFF. CDR3 DNA: TGTGCCAGCAGCCTAATGGGGGGGCCGAGAACTGAAGCTTTCTTT.

This rearrangement joins TRBV6-2 or TRBV6-3 to TRBJ2-1, with D perhaps matching TRBD2 (6 bases). This CDR3 contains 19 residues. Between the trimmed V and J ends, which lost 2 bases and 4 bases, there was a span of 24 bases. Germline CDR1 reads MNHEY; CDR2 reads SVGEGT. CDR3 region: CASSYPGLPTWGGYNEQFF. Written as DNA, the CDR3 is TGTGCCAGCAGTTACCCTGGATTGCCGACATGGGGAGGTTACAATGAGCAGTTCTTC.

This clone was counted many times. The CDR3 sequence: CSAREGGPGETQYF. CDR3 coding DNA: TGCAGTGCTAGAGAAGGGGGCCCTGGAGAGACCCAGTACTTC. The J gene is TRBJ2-5, the V gene TRBV20-1; 7 nucleotides line up with TRBD1. J was trimmed by 4 bases and V by 0 bases; bases with no gene match: 5. CDR1 is DFQATT, CDR2 SNEGSKA, per germline (reference sequence). The CDR3 extends over 14 amino acids.

This chain uses TRBV3-1 with TRBJ1-2; no clear D. Germline CDR1 and CDR2: LGHDT and YNNKEL (reference sequence). The V gene lost 1 base and the J gene lost 8 bases, with 23 bases spanning the gap. The CDR3 totals 17 residues. The CDR3 nucleotides are TGTGCCAGCAGCCAAGGTCTCTCAGTCCCGGGCAGTACCGGCTACACCTTC. It yields the protein CASSQGLSVPGSTGYTF. Drawing the rest from reference TRBV3-1 and TRBJ1-2, the complete variable domain is DTAVSQTPKYLVTQMGNDKSIKCEQNLGHDTMYWYKQDSKKFLKIMFSYNNKELIINETVPNRFSPKSPDKAHLNLHINSLELGDSAVYFCASSQGLSVPGSTGYTFGSGTRLTVV.

The table lists this clone with a few counts. J is TRBJ2-3 and V is TRBV6-1; the D is unclear. Deletions cut 10 bases from V and 5 bases from J, with 10 bases between. The CDR3 is 11 residues long. In germline, CDR1 is MNHNS, CDR2 SASEGT. CDR3 in amino acids: CAILFVDTQYF. DNA of the CDR3: TGTGCCATTCTATTCGTAGATACGCAGTATTTT.

This clone was seen at least ten times. The CDR3 loop reads CASSLSAFGLTEAFF. CDR3 nucleotide sequence: TGTGCCAGCAGCTTGAGCGCCTTTGGTTTAACTGAAGCTTTCTTT. This sequence joins TRBV5-7 and TRBJ1-1; D is uncertain. TRBV5-7 is marked as an open reading frame, function uncertain. The ends were cut back, 1 base at V and 5 bases at J, with 15 bases in the middle. The CDR3 covers 15 residues.

In the case of this clone: In this CDR3 the conserved last residue, phenylalanine or tryptophan, is missing, so a read error is likely. The J gene is TRBJ2-7, the V gene TRBV4-2; a possible D gene is TRBD1 (6 bases). The V gene's germline CDR1 is LGHNA and CDR2 YNFKEQ. There are 15 residues in the CDR3. Written as DNA, the CDR3 is TGTGCAAGCAGCCAAGATCAGGGGAGCTCCTACGAGCAGTACTTG. It specifies CASSQDQGSSYEQYL.

This clone was observed many times. The chain recombines TRBV3-1 with TRBJ2-3, with D possibly TRBD1 on 6 matching bases. The CDR3 sequence is 13 residues long. Germline values: CDR1 LGHDT, CDR2 YNNKEL (reference sequence). V was clipped by 4 bases and J by 3 bases, with 8 bases between them. In DNA form, the CDR3 reads TGTGCCAGCAGCCGCCAGGGGACAGATACGCAGTATTTT. It encodes CASSRQGTDTQYF.

This clone showed up just a few times. One base away lies a much larger clone, so this may be a sequencing read error. The rearrangement uses TRBV7-3 and TRBJ2-3, with D tentatively TRBD2 (5 bases). Per the germline V gene, CDR1 is SGHTA and CDR2 is FQGTGA. This CDR3 region has 18 residues. CDR3: CASSLMGVRARVVHTRYF. CDR3 coding DNA: TGTGCCAGCAGCTTAATGGGCGTGAGGGCCAGAGTTGTACATACGCGGTATTTT.

The chain links TRBV7-3 to TRBJ2-7; D is unclear. The CDR3 extends over 14 amino acids. V lost 4 bases and J 0 bases, leaving 10 bases between the germline ends. From germline, CDR1 is SGHTA and CDR2 FQGTGA. CDR3 loop: CASSYDGSSYEQYF. CDR3 nucleotide sequence: TGTGCCAGCAGCTATGACGGATCCTCCTACGAGCAGTACTTC.

The rearrangement uses TRBV3-1 and TRBJ2-1; 7 nucleotides agree with TRBD2. This CDR3 contains 14 residues. After removal of 0 bases from V and 7 bases from J, the junction contained 3 bases not matched to a gene. Germline-derived CDR1 and CDR2 are LGHDT and YNNKEL (reference sequence). The CDR3 bases are TGTGCCAGCAGCCAAGAGCCCGGGGGGAATGAGCAGTTCTTC. It yields the protein CASSQEPGGNEQFF.

This clone was recorded a few times. The chain employs TRBV6-1 and TRBJ2-7; 8 bases line up with TRBD1. The trim removed 9 bases at V and 2 bases at J, leaving 12 bases unmatched. Germline V gene data show CDR1 as MNHNS and CDR2 as SASEGT. The CDR3 loop spans 15 amino acids. CDR3 nucleotide sequence: TGTGCCAGAAGCCACCCGGGACAGGACACCTACGAGCAGTACTTC. Translating gives CARSHPGQDTYEQYF.